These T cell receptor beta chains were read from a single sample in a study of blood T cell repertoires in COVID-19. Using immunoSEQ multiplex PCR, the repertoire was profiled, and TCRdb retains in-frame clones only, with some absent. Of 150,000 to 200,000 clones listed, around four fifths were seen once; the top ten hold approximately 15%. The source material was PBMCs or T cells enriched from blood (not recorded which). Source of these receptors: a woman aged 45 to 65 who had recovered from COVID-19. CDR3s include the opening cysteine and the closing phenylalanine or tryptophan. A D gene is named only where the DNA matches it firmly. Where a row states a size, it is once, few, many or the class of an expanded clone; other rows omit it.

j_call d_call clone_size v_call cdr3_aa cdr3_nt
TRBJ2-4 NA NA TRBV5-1 CASSLEFQGNIQYF TGCGCCAGCAGCTTGGAGTTCCAGGGAAACATTCAGTACTTC
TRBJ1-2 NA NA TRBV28 CASSLWGQGLYGYTF TGTGCCAGCAGTTTATGGGGCCAGGGACTCTATGGCTACACCTTC
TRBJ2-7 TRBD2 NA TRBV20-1 CSASFTSAGGEQYF TGCAGTGCTAGTTTTACTAGCGCTGGGGGCGAGCAGTACTTC
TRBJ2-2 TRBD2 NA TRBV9 CASSAGTIFVGELFF TGTGCCAGCAGCGCTGGGACTATCTTCGTCGGGGAGCTGTTTTTT
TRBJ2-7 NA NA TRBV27 CAIPGPGRGHHEQYF TGTGCCATCCCTGGTCCGGGGCGGGGCCACCACGAGCAGTACTTC
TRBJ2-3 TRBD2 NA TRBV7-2 CASSLGPSGGTDTQYF TGTGCCAGCAGCTTAGGGCCTAGCGGAGGCACAGATACGCAGTATTTT
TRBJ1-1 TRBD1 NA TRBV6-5 CASSYTTGVRTEAFF TGTGCCAGCAGTTACACCACAGGGGTGCGCACTGAAGCTTTCTTT
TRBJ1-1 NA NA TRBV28 CASSQDRSETEAFF TGTGCCAGCAGCCAGGACAGAAGTGAGACTGAAGCTTTCTTT
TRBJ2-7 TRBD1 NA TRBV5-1 CASSPMGQLYEQYF TGCGCCAGCAGCCCCATGGGACAGCTCTACGAGCAGTACTTC
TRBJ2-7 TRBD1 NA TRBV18 CASSPSTGSEQYF TGTGCCAGCTCACCCTCGACAGGGTCCGAGCAGTACTTC
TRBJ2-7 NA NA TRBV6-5 CASSYSRGSYEQYF TGTGCCAGCAGTTACTCGCGGGGCTCCTACGAGCAGTACTTC
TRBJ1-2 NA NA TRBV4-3 CASSQKQGLSYGYTF TGCGCCAGCAGCCAAAAACAGGGTTTAAGCTATGGCTACACCTTC
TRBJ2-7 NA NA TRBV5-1 CASAPTQTPSYEQYF TGCGCCAGCGCCCCAACACAGACACCGAGCTACGAGCAGTACTTC
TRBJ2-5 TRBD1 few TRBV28 CASTQGDQETQYF TGTGCCAGCACCCAGGGGGACCAAGAGACCCAGTACTTC
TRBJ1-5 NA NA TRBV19 CASTIGGEGLRQPQHF TGTGCCAGTACCATAGGAGGGGAAGGGTTGCGGCAGCCCCAGCATTTT
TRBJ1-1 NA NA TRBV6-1 CASSEVSGYTEAFF TGTGCCAGCAGTGAAGTTTCAGGCTACACTGAAGCTTTCTTT
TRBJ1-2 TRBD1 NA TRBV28 CASSPTDRVYGYTF TGTGCCAGCAGCCCTACGGACAGGGTCTATGGCTACACCTTC